The 6 T cell receptor beta chains presented below share a single source sample, sequenced in a study of blood T cell repertoires in COVID-19 (dated by TCRdb to the early 2020s). The library was prepared using the immunoSEQ multiplex PCR assay. TCRdb holds this immuneACCESS table with in-frame rearrangements only. Some clones are missing; in checked studies, unresolved V genes explain under half, and the rest has no known cause. Counted in this sample were approximately 200,000 clones; 70% to 90% of them appeared once. The ten most abundant clones make up about 10% of the sample. The sequencing sample was made of peripheral blood. The receptors derive from a human donor with active or convalescent COVID-19. The donor label of this sample is uncertain.

The DNA for the CDR3 is TGTGCCAGCAGCGTAGAGGGCGGGTCCGGGAATGAGCAGTTCTTC. It yields the protein CASSVEGGSGNEQFF. The chain recombines TRBV9 with TRBJ2-1; D is possibly TRBD2 (5 bases). CDR3 length equals 15 residues. The V end was cut by 0 bases, the J end by 7 bases, with 14 bases between. The germline V gene encodes CDR1 SGDLS and CDR2 YYNGEE.

The chain links TRBV3-1 (or the pseudogene TRBV3-2) to TRBJ1-3, with TRBD1 matching 10 bases. Germline V lookup: CDR1 LGHDT, CDR2 YNNKEL (reference sequence). This CDR3 spans 17 amino acids. The V gene end was trimmed by 1 base and the J gene end by 4 bases; junction bases not matched to a gene: 7. CDR3 sequence reads: CASSQGAGQGPGNTIYF. Here the CDR3 DNA reads TGTGCCAGCAGCCAAGGGGCGGGACAGGGGCCAGGAAACACCATATATTTT.

The chain joins TRBV7-9 to TRBJ2-7; D not certain. Trimming stripped 8 bases from V and 0 bases from J, with 8 bases between. Per the germline V gene, CDR1 is SEHNR and CDR2 is FQNEAQ (reference sequence). The CDR3 loop spans 12 amino acids. As DNA, the CDR3 is TGTGCCAGCGGAGTGGCCTCCTACGAGCAGTACTTC. It translates to CASGVASYEQYF.

The rearrangement uses TRBV3-1 (or the pseudogene TRBV3-2) and TRBJ2-3, with 7 bases lining up with TRBD2. J gave up 2 bases and V 6 bases, and 8 bases lay outside the gene matches. Germline loops: CDR1 LGHDT, CDR2 YNNKEL (reference sequence). This CDR3 is 15 amino acids long. In nucleotides, the CDR3 is TGTGCCAGCAGGGGGAGGGACTACCACACAGATACGCAGTATTTT. Translated: CASRGRDYHTDTQYF.

This chain connects TRBV6-4 to TRBJ2-3, with 9 bases fitting TRBD2. After removal of 2 bases from V and 5 bases from J, the junction contained 5 bases not matched to a gene. The CDR3 sequence is 15 residues long. Germline V gene lookup returns CDR1 MRHNA and CDR2 SNTAGT. CDR3 sequence reads: CASSDGVAGVDTQYF. The CDR3 coding sequence is TGTGCCAGCAGTGACGGGGTAGCGGGGGTAGATACGCAGTATTTT.

The chain uses TRBV6-2 or TRBV6-3 and TRBJ1-4, with TRBD1 matching over 8 bases. CDR1 MNHEY and CDR2 SVGEGT come from the germline V gene. The length of the CDR3 is 14 residues. V gave up 5 bases and J gave up 6 bases; unmatched junction bases: 5. The CDR3 coding sequence is TGTGCCAGCAGTCGGACAGGGAAGGATGAAAAACTGTTTTTT. Amino acids: CASSRTGKDEKLFF.